This T cell receptor (beta chain) was sequenced in a study of T cell responses to AZD1222 COVID-19 vaccine. Regarding the study as a whole: Females outnumbered males among donors, who were mostly white British; clonal diversity was possibly underestimated. The study found Spike-specific TCR breadth and depth rose after two AZD1222 doses.

The data were produced by immunoSEQ multiplex PCR, yet TCRdb's version contains in-frame clones alone and is incomplete. The repertoire holds 100,000 to 150,000 clones, 89% seen once, with roughly 6% in the top ten. This clone was recorded a few times. Its antigen is still unknown. The CDR3 consists of 14 residues. Germline V gene sequence: CDR1 SGHRS, CDR2 YFSETQ. J gave up 5 bases and V 0 bases, and 2 bases lay outside the gene matches. The chain employs TRBV5-1 and TRBJ2-5; 9 bases fit TRBD2. The sequencing here drew on peripheral blood, taken on day 0 of AZD1222 vaccination. The source is an adult in good health. The CDR3 DNA reads TGCGCCAGCAGCTTGGCCACTAGCGGGGAGACCCAGTACTTC. It encodes CASSLATSGETQYF. Using reference TRBV5-1 and TRBJ2-5 for the parts outside the CDR3, the full variable domain is KAGVTQTPRYLIKTRGQQVTLSCSPISGHRSVSWYQQTPGQGLQFLFEYFSETQRNKGNFPGRFSGRQFSNSRSEMNVSTLELGDSALYLCASSLATSGETQYFGPGTRLLVL.